These T cell receptor beta chains were read from a single sample in a study of early T cells in non-severe SARS-CoV-2 infection. One entry per CDR3 protein, called by TCRdb with MiXCR from the 5' RACE reads. The sample has 99,000 or so distinct CDR3 sequences, roughly 15% seen once. Sequencing was carried out using whole blood. All receptors derive from an adult who was a healthcare worker with PCR-confirmed SARS-CoV-2 infection or an uninfected control (not recorded which). CDR3s include the opening cysteine and the closing phenylalanine or tryptophan. D genes are given only for firm matches. Clone size is shown for a subset of rows, as once, few, many or a class of expanded clone.

clone_size: few; j_call: TRBJ2-5; v_call: TRBV12-2; d_call: .; cdr3_nt: TGTGCAAGTCGCTTATTTATAAGGCGGCAAGAGACCCAGTACTTC; cdr3_aa: CASRLFIRRQETQYF
clone_size: few; j_call: TRBJ1-1; v_call: TRBV28; d_call: .; cdr3_nt: TGTGCCAGCAGCCCTCTAAACATGGGGGAGGGAGACACTGAAGCTTTCTTT; cdr3_aa: CASSPLNMGEGDTEAFF
clone_size: few; j_call: TRBJ2-3; v_call: TRBV29-1; d_call: TRBD2; cdr3_nt: TGCAGCGCAGAGGGGAGCGGGAGAGGAACAGATACGCAGTATTTT; cdr3_aa: CSAEGSGRGTDTQYF
clone_size: few; j_call: TRBJ2-3; v_call: TRBV2; d_call: .; cdr3_nt: TGTGCCAGCAGTGTGGAAAGGGTCGATACGCAGTATTTT; cdr3_aa: CASSVERVDTQYF
clone_size: few; j_call: TRBJ2-7; v_call: TRBV27; d_call: TRBD1; cdr3_nt: TGTGCCAGCGGAGCGGGACAGGGGATCGACGAGCAGTACTTC; cdr3_aa: CASGAGQGIDEQYF
clone_size: .; j_call: TRBJ2-5; v_call: TRBV12-3/TRBV12-4; d_call: TRBD1; cdr3_nt: TGTGCCAGCAGTCCCGGACAGGGCCCTCAAGAGACCCAGTACTTC; cdr3_aa: CASSPGQGPQETQYF
clone_size: .; j_call: TRBJ1-4; v_call: TRBV12-3/TRBV12-4; d_call: .; cdr3_nt: TGTGCCAGCAGTTTTGGGGGTATCCGTGAAAAACTGTTTTTT; cdr3_aa: CASSFGGIREKLFF
clone_size: .; j_call: TRBJ2-5; v_call: TRBV7-2; d_call: TRBD1; cdr3_nt: TGTGCCAGCAGCTCCCTGGGACAGGGGGCAGAGACCCAGTACTTC; cdr3_aa: CASSSLGQGAETQYF
clone_size: .; j_call: TRBJ2-2; v_call: TRBV27; d_call: TRBD2; cdr3_nt: TGTGCCAGCAGTTTCGCTAGCGGGGGGGCTGACGGGGAGCTGTTTTTT; cdr3_aa: CASSFASGGADGELFF
clone_size: few; j_call: TRBJ1-5; v_call: TRBV5-1; d_call: TRBD1; cdr3_nt: TGCGCCAGCAGCAGAGAGACAGGGAGCAATCAGCCCCAGCATTTT; cdr3_aa: CASSRETGSNQPQHF
clone_size: .; j_call: TRBJ1-2; v_call: TRBV19; d_call: .; cdr3_nt: TGTGCCAGTAGTAGACAACTTTTCTATGGCTACACCTTC; cdr3_aa: CASSRQLFYGYTF
clone_size: .; j_call: TRBJ1-1; v_call: TRBV5-4; d_call: TRBD1; cdr3_nt: TGTGCCAGCAGCCTCGGACAGGATAGTGAAGCTTTCTTT; cdr3_aa: CASSLGQDSEAFF
clone_size: .; j_call: TRBJ2-1; v_call: TRBV5-5; d_call: TRBD2; cdr3_nt: TGTGCCAGCAGTTCAATCCCTAGCGGGAGATCTGTTAATGAGCAGTTCTTC; cdr3_aa: CASSSIPSGRSVNEQFF
clone_size: few; j_call: TRBJ2-1; v_call: TRBV9; d_call: TRBD1; cdr3_nt: TGTGCCAGCAGCGTAGGCTCAGGGGGCCACAATGAGCAGTTCTTC; cdr3_aa: CASSVGSGGHNEQFF
clone_size: few; j_call: TRBJ1-4; v_call: TRBV3-1; d_call: .; cdr3_nt: TGTGCCAGCAGCCCAACGACAACTAATGAAAAACTGTTTTTT; cdr3_aa: CASSPTTTNEKLFF
clone_size: many; j_call: TRBJ2-6; v_call: TRBV24-1; d_call: .; cdr3_nt: TGTGCCACCAGTGATCCTAATATCAACGTCCTGACTTTC; cdr3_aa: CATSDPNINVLTF